The entry below describes one T cell receptor (beta chain). Its matching antigen is unknown. Germline lookup yields CDR1 GTSNPN and CDR2 SVGIG (reference sequence). The CDR3 runs to 13 residues. Trimming shortened V by 3 bases and J by 6 bases, and 14 bases separated the two germline ends. This record belongs to a study of T cell responses to AZD1222 COVID-19 vaccine. Study-level results: There were repertoire samples only from the period after the peak T cell response. Clonal diversity was possibly underestimated; the donors were predominantly white British and more often female.

Libraries were prepared by immunoSEQ multiplex PCR; TCRdb keeps only in-frame clonotypes and omits some of them. This table holds 150,000 to 250,000 clones, roughly 92% found once. V and J are TRBV30 and TRBJ1-1; a weak D match, TRBD1 (5 bases). This clonotype was sampled from an adult who received the AZD1222 COVID-19 vaccine. The source was peripheral blood, collected 28 days after the second AZD1222 dose. CDR3 loop: CAWRGPSGAEAFF. CDR3 nucleotide sequence: TGTGCCTGGAGGGGACCTTCTGGCGCTGAAGCTTTCTTT.